This TCR beta chain was identified during a study of spatial heterogeneity in lung cancer. The wider study: Alpha-chain sequences were consistently detected less often than beta-chain sequences. Combinations of a unique TCR and a UMI were tallied in raw reads, and on average each appeared more than ten times.

Time point of the sample: sample taken at primary tumor resection. The donors were about 67 patients with non-small cell lung cancer that was early-stage and untreated. The sequenced material consisted of unsorted whole RNA from tumor, nontumor lung or frozen PBMC. Germline CDR1 and CDR2: DFQATT and SNEGSKA (reference sequence). The V and J ends lost 3 bases and 9 bases, in that order; junction bases with no gene match: 9. This CDR3 has 15 residues. This clonotype has a count of ten or more. The antigen is undetermined. Regarding the study as a whole: How many expanded intratumoral alpha and beta TCRs were present tracked the tumor mutation count, which was a count of nonsynonymous mutations.

MiXCR was run by TCRdb on the 5' RACE reads, yielding one entry per CDR3 protein. The sample consists of 15,000 or so distinct CDR3 sequences, 4% to 6% of them appearing once. The chain couples TRBV20-1 to TRBJ1-6, with TRBD1 matching 9 bases. The sample consisted of lung tumor tissue, taken at surgery. This receptor was obtained from a male donor with early-stage non-small cell lung cancer. This CDR3 is CSARPDRGGSSPLHF. DNA for the CDR3: TGCAGTGCTAGGCCGGACAGGGGTGGGTCTTCACCCCTCCACTTT.